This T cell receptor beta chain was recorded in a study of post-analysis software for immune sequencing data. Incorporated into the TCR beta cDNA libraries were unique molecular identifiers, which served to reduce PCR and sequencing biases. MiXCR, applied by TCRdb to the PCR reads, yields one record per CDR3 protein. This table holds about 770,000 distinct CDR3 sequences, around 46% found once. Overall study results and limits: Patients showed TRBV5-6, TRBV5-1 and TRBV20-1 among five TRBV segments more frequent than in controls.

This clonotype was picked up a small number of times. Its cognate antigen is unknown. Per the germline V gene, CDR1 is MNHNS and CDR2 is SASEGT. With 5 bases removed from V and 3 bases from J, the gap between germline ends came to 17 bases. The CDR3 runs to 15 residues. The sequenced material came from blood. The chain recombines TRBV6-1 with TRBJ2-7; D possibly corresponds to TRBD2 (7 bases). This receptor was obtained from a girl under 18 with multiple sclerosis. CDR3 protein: CASSKGEGSFYEQYF. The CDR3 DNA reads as TGTGCCAGCAGTAAGGGGGAGGGGAGCTTCTACGAGCAGTACTTC.